The present entry profiles one T cell receptor (beta chain) with its context. The data were taken from a study of cytomegalovirus exposure and HLA in healthy donors. The PCR was carried out with 60 Vbeta primers and 13 Jbeta primers. Profiled with immunoSEQ multiplex PCR; TCRdb holds only in-frame clones, not every one. The sample holds some 150,000 clones, approximately 90% seen once. This sequence originates from a woman aged 25-40 years in good health and CMV-seronegative. Sequenced material: PBMCs.

The CDR3 sequence is CASTASGKNQPQHF. CDR3 DNA sequence: TGTGCCAGCACGGCTTCAGGAAAGAATCAGCCCCAGCATTTT. This rearrangement joins TRBV2 to TRBJ1-5; D gene uncertain. Per the germline V gene, CDR1 is SNHLY and CDR2 is FYNNEI. Between the trimmed V and J ends, which lost 7 bases and 4 bases, there was a span of 14 bases. This CDR3 has 14 residues.